These T cell receptor beta chains were read from a single sample in a study of shared clonotypes between healthy human individuals. Profiled with immunoSEQ multiplex PCR; TCRdb holds only in-frame clones, not every one. Of some 2,100,000 clones listed, about 93% are singletons. The sequencing input was naive CD8+ T cells from PBMCs. The receptors here all came from a young man in good health. Some clones in this sample may be carry-over from other donors' samples. The CDR3 runs from the conserved cysteine through the conserved F or W. Fields, in order: J gene, V gene, clone size, D gene, CDR3 DNA, CDR3 protein. A D gene is named only where the DNA matches it firmly. Not all rows give a size; the values are once, few, many and, for expanded clones, a class.

>TRBJ2-1|TRBV4-1|NA|TRBD2
TGCGCCAGCAGCTCGGAAGGACTAGTTGCCTACAATGAGCAGTTCTTC
CASSSEGLVAYNEQFF
>TRBJ2-1|TRBV15|NA|NA
TGTGCCACCAGCAGAATAGTGGGGGTGGTCGAGCAGTTCTTC
CATSRIVGVVEQFF
>TRBJ2-5|TRBV15|once|NA
TGTGCCACCAGCAGGGTCCGAGAGACCCAGTACTTC
CATSRVRETQYF
>TRBJ1-2|TRBV4-2|NA|TRBD1
TGTGCCAGCAGCATGCAGCGCCGGGACAGGGTCCCCATTGAGGATGGCTACACCTTC
CASSMQRRDRVPIEDGYTF
>TRBJ2-5|TRBV9|NA|NA
TGTGCCAGCAGCCCCCGGTCCCAAAGGGACCCACGGAGGGAGACCCAGTACTTC
CASSPRSQRDPRRETQYF
>TRBJ2-3|TRBV27|NA|NA
TGTGCCAGCAGTTTATGGGAAACTAGCACAGATACGCAGTATTTT
CASSLWETSTDTQYF
>TRBJ1-1|TRBV11-2|NA|NA
TGTGCCAGCACTTGGGGACAGAACACTGAAGCTTTCTTT
CASTWGQNTEAFF
>TRBJ2-7|TRBV19|NA|TRBD2
TGTGCCAGTAGGTCTAGCGGGAGTTACGAGCAGTACTTC
CASRSSGSYEQYF
>TRBJ1-4|TRBV7-8|NA|NA
TGTGCCAGCAGCTCCAGGGAGTCAACTAATGAAAAACTGTTTTTT
CASSSRESTNEKLFF
>TRBJ2-1|TRBV4-3|once|NA
TGCGCCAGCAGCCAAGTTTACTCCCCGCGCGATGAGCAGTTCTTC
CASSQVYSPRDEQFF
>TRBJ2-1|TRBV29-1|once|NA
TGCAGCGTTGAGGGGGGAGGAGAGCAGTTCTTC
CSVEGGGEQFF
>TRBJ2-1|TRBV6-5|NA|TRBD2
TGTGCCAGCAGTTACTCCTCTAGCGGGACGTTCCGTCGGCAGTTCTTC
CASSYSSSGTFRRQFF
>TRBJ2-5|TRBV9|NA|NA
TGTGCCAGCAGCGTATTCGGATTAGAGGAGACCCAGTACTTC
CASSVFGLEETQYF
>TRBJ2-3|TRBV7-7|NA|TRBD2
TGTGCCAGCAGCCGAACTAGCGGGAGCGCAGATACGCAGTATTTT
CASSRTSGSADTQYF
>TRBJ2-2|TRBV11-2|NA|NA
TGTGCCAGCAGCTGGGGGGGCGGGCGCCGCACCGGGGAGCTGTTTTTT
CASSWGGGRRTGELFF
>TRBJ2-1|TRBV28|NA|NA
TGTGCCAGCAGTCCTACCGGGACTTGGGACCCCTACAATGAGCAGTTCTTC
CASSPTGTWDPYNEQFF
>TRBJ2-7|TRBV21-1|NA|NA
TGTGCCAGCAGCAAAGGGGCCGTCGACAGGGGGCAGTACGAGCAGTACTTC
CASSKGAVDRGQYEQYF
>TRBJ2-7|TRBV4-1|NA|TRBD2
TGCGCCAGCAGCCCCACCGGGACTAGCGTCGGGGAGCAGTACTTC
CASSPTGTSVGEQYF
>TRBJ2-5|TRBV14|NA|NA
TGTGCCAGCAGCCAAGCTCTCCCGACACCCCCAGAGACCCAGTACTTC
CASSQALPTPPETQYF
>TRBJ2-2|TRBV28|NA|TRBD1
TGTGCCAGCAGCCGGGACAGCTACACCGGGGAGCTGTTTTTT
CASSRDSYTGELFF
>TRBJ2-1|TRBV6-5|NA|NA
TGTGCCAGCAGTTACGTTCGGGGCGCGATCAATGAGCAGTTCTTC
CASSYVRGAINEQFF
>TRBJ2-3|TRBV9|NA|NA
TGTGCCAGCAAGGGGAGTAGCGCAGATACGCAGTATTTT
CASKGSSADTQYF
>TRBJ2-3|TRBV7-9|NA|TRBD2
TGTGCCAGCAGCTCACCCCCTGCGGGAGAGGTCCCGACAGATACGCAGTATTTT
CASSSPPAGEVPTDTQYF
>TRBJ2-7|TRBV5-6|NA|NA
TGTGCCAGCAGCTTGGAAGGGAGGAGCGAGCAGTACTTC
CASSLEGRSEQYF
>TRBJ1-3|TRBV6-1|NA|NA
TGTGCCAGCAGTGAAACGGGAAACCTGGCTGGAAACACCATATATTTT
CASSETGNLAGNTIYF
>TRBJ2-1|TRBV7-9|NA|TRBD2
TGTGCCAGCAGCTCGCGGGAGTTCATTTACAATGAGCAGTTCTTC
CASSSREFIYNEQFF
>TRBJ2-3|TRBV4-3|NA|NA
TGCGCCAGCAGCCAAGAGGGCAGGAGCACAGATACGCAGTATTTT
CASSQEGRSTDTQYF
>TRBJ1-4|TRBV16|NA|TRBD1
TGTGCCAGCAGCCCCGCCAGGGGGGGGGAAAAACTGTTTTTT
CASSPARGGEKLFF
>TRBJ2-4|TRBV7-8|NA|NA
TGTGCCAGCAGCTTTGACCCCGTAATAGCCAAAAACATTCAGTACTTC
CASSFDPVIAKNIQYF
>TRBJ2-5|TRBV11-2|once|TRBD2
TGTGCCAGCAGCTTAGAGCTAGCGGGAGGGGAGACCCAGTACTTC
CASSLELAGGETQYF
>TRBJ2-5|TRBV7-8|NA|TRBD1
TGTGCCAGCAGCCCCCACAGGCGGACGGACAGGAACCAAGAGACCCAGTACTTC
CASSPHRRTDRNQETQYF
>TRBJ2-5|TRBV9|NA|TRBD2
TGTGCCAGCAGCGTAGGAGCGGGAGTGAAAGAGACCCAGTACTTC
CASSVGAGVKETQYF
>TRBJ2-6|TRBV5-6|NA|NA
TGTGCCAGCAGCTTGGTAAAGGAAAGTACTGGGGCCAACGTCCTGACTTTC
CASSLVKESTGANVLTF
>TRBJ1-1|TRBV6-1|NA|NA
TGTGCCAGCAGTGAATCGTACACTGAAGCTTTCTTT
CASSESYTEAFF
>TRBJ2-3|TRBV11-2|NA|TRBD2
TGTGCCAGCAGCTTATGGTCCCGAGCGGGAGGAGATACGCAGTATTTT
CASSLWSRAGGDTQYF
>TRBJ2-7|TRBV10-2|NA|NA
TGCGCCAGCAGCGACAAGGGGACCCCTCACGAGCAGTACTTC
CASSDKGTPHEQYF
>TRBJ1-4|TRBV30|NA|NA
TGTGCCTGGAGGAGGGCCAAGCAACTGTTTTTT
CAWRRAKQLFF
>TRBJ2-7|TRBV19|NA|NA
TGTGCCAGTAGTATTTTGGGGCCAGGGGCGCATTGGAACGAGCAGTACTTC
CASSILGPGAHWNEQYF
>TRBJ2-7|TRBV27|NA|NA
TGTGCCAGCAGTTTCGGGATTCCCAGAGGGGACGAGCAGTACTTC
CASSFGIPRGDEQYF
>TRBJ2-3|TRBV6-1|NA|TRBD2
TGTGCCAGCAGTGAGGCGACTAGCGGGCCCCTTCGCACAGATACGCAGTATTTT
CASSEATSGPLRTDTQYF
>TRBJ2-1|TRBV9|NA|TRBD2
TGTGCCAGCAGCCTTCGGGAGGGCATCGCCTACAATGAGCAGTTCTTC
CASSLREGIAYNEQFF
>TRBJ2-2|TRBV9|NA|NA
TGTGCCAGCAGCCCCAGTACCCGGGAGCTGTTTTTT
CASSPSTRELFF
>TRBJ1-5|TRBV27|NA|TRBD1
TGTGCCAGCAGTAATATCAGGGGGCAGCCCCAGCATTTT
CASSNIRGQPQHF
>TRBJ2-7|TRBV5-6|NA|NA
TGTGCCAGCAGCTTGGGGGACCAGTACTCCTACGAGCAGTACTTC
CASSLGDQYSYEQYF
>TRBJ2-7|TRBV19|few|NA
TGTGCCAGTAGTATAGTTGGGAACACCTACGAGCAGTACTTC
CASSIVGNTYEQYF
>TRBJ1-1|TRBV27|NA|TRBD1
TGTGCCAGCAGTTGGACAGGGGTAGTAGGTACTGAAGCTTTCTTT
CASSWTGVVGTEAFF
>TRBJ2-5|TRBV13|NA|NA
TGTGCCAGCAGCCTGGGACTTCGAGAGACCCAGTACTTC
CASSLGLRETQYF
>TRBJ1-5|TRBV9|NA|TRBD1
TGTGCCAGCAGCGTAGGGGCCGGGACAGAAAATCAGCCCCAGCATTTT
CASSVGAGTENQPQHF
>TRBJ1-5|TRBV6-6|NA|TRBD1
TGTGCCAGCAGGACAGGGTCGACCAATCAGCCCCAGCATTTT
CASRTGSTNQPQHF
>TRBJ2-3|TRBV7-9|NA|TRBD1
TGTGCCAGCAGCTTAGGTCGAACCGGGACAGCCCCTAGCACAGATACGCAGTATTTT
CASSLGRTGTAPSTDTQYF
>TRBJ1-1|TRBV6-4|NA|NA
TGTGCCAGGTCCCAACCAGTCCGGACTGAAGCTTTCTTT
CARSQPVRTEAFF
>TRBJ2-1|TRBV28|NA|NA
TGTGCCAACAGTTTAAGGCCGGGAGACGCAAACAATGAGCAGTTCTTC
CANSLRPGDANNEQFF
>TRBJ2-7|TRBV16|NA|TRBD1
TGTGCCAGCAGCCATCTCGACAGGGCCTACGAGCAGTACTTC
CASSHLDRAYEQYF